The source of this T cell receptor (beta chain) is a study of T cell responses to AZD1222 COVID-19 vaccine. Germline lookup yields CDR1 SEHNR and CDR2 FQNEAQ (reference sequence). The V end was cut by 3 bases, the J end by 1 base, with 1 base between. The CDR3 has 12 amino acids. The protocol was immunoSEQ multiplex PCR, while the TCRdb copy is restricted to in-frame clones and leaves out a portion. This table holds 95,000 to 150,000 clones, approximately 91% found once. This sample comprised peripheral blood, obtained on day 0 of AZD1222 vaccination. The chain couples TRBV7-9 to TRBJ2-4; D gene ambiguous. The receptor's source is an adult in good health. In DNA form, the CDR3 reads TGTGCCAGCAGCTTCGCCAAAAACATTCAGTACTTC. Amino acids: CASSFAKNIQYF.